These 29 T cell receptor beta chains share one sample of origin, sequenced in a study of blood T cell repertoires in COVID-19. Assay used: immunoSEQ multiplex PCR; TCRdb lists only in-frame clones, some missing. The sample includes 95,000 or so clones, around 81% of them seen just once. The specimen was peripheral blood. These receptor sequences come from a man aged 80 or over with COVID-19, enrolled during active disease.

The V gene is TRBV28, the J gene TRBJ1-3; 7 bases line up with TRBD1. Germline loops: CDR1 MDHEN, CDR2 SYDVKM. The CDR3 covers 14 residues. Trimming at V came to 4 bases and at J to 4 bases, leaving 4 bases not matched to a gene. CDR3: CASSSGTAGNTIYF. CDR3 nucleotides: TGTGCCAGCAGTTCCGGGACAGCAGGAAACACCATATATTTT.

The V and J genes are TRBV4-1 and TRBJ2-2; a weak D match, TRBD1 (5 bases). Trimming left V 0 bases short and J 1 base short, with 12 bases between. The germline V gene has CDR1 MGHRA and CDR2 YSYEKL. The CDR3 runs to 17 residues. This CDR3 is CASSQEGPSGNTGELFF. The CDR3 DNA sequence: TGCGCCAGCAGCCAAGAGGGGCCGAGTGGGAACACCGGGGAGCTGTTTTTT.

The chain employs TRBV11-3 and TRBJ2-7, with D possibly being TRBD2 (5 bases). Germline CDR1 is SGHNT and CDR2 is YENEEA. The CDR3 is 15 amino acids. Deletions cut 5 bases from V and 0 bases from J, with 14 bases between. In DNA, the CDR3 is TGTGCCAGCAGCCTCTCCAGCGGTACCTCCTACGAGCAGTACTTC. Translation gives CASSLSSGTSYEQYF.

J is TRBJ1-3 and V is TRBV19, with D hard to call. The CDR3 contains 14 residues. V was clipped by 3 bases and J by 0 bases, with 6 bases between them. CDR1 and CDR2 (germline): LNHDA, SQIVND (reference sequence). Here the CDR3 reads CASSIESSGNTIYF. The CDR3 DNA reads as TGTGCCAGTAGTATCGAGAGCTCTGGAAACACCATATATTTT. Full variable domain (rest looked up from reference TRBV19 and TRBJ1-3): DGGITQSPKYLFRKEGQNVTLSCEQNLNHDAMYWYRQDPGQGLRLIYYSQIVNDFQKGDIAEGYSVSREKKESFPLTVTSAQKNPTAFYLCASSIESSGNTIYFGEGSWLTVV.

V usage is TRBV15 and J usage is TRBJ2-1, with 10 positions matching TRBD1. Per germline, CDR1 LNHNV and CDR2 YYDKDF (reference sequence). V lost 1 base and J lost 5; bases outside the gene matches: 2. The CDR3 spans 15 residues. The CDR3 loop reads CATSRGQGANNEQFF. CDR3 nucleotides: TGTGCCACCAGCAGAGGACAGGGGGCGAACAATGAGCAGTTCTTC.

This rearrangement joins TRBV19 to TRBJ1-5; D remains unclear. This CDR3 comprises 15 residues. The V end lost 1 base, the J end lost 3 bases, and 10 bases lay between the germline ends. Germline CDR1 LNHDA, CDR2 SQIVND (reference sequence). The CDR3 nucleotides are TGTGCCAGTAGTATAGCTTGGCAAAACAATCAGCCCCAGCATTTT. It specifies CASSIAWQNNQPQHF.

J is TRBJ2-7 and V is TRBV28; possible D gene TRBD2, 6 bases. Trimming removed 0 bases at V and 8 bases at J, with 14 bases between. The CDR3 is 14 amino acids. Germline V gene data show CDR1 as MDHEN and CDR2 as SYDVKM. The CDR3 DNA reads as TGTGCCAGCAGTTTATGGAAACCGGGAGCCCAGCAGTACTTC. Amino acid sequence: CASSLWKPGAQQYF.

The V call is TRBV30, the J call TRBJ1-1; D is uncertain. V lost 8 bases to trimming and J lost 6 bases, with 13 bases between them. Germline CDR1 and CDR2: GTSNPN and SVGIG (reference sequence). This CDR3 is built from 11 residues. The CDR3 is CALGQVAEAFF. The CDR3 region has the DNA TGTGCCCTGGGCCAGGTAGCTGAAGCTTTCTTT.

The J gene is TRBJ1-4, the V gene TRBV11-1; the match to TRBD1 covers 7 bases. The CDR3 covers 15 residues. V was pared by 2 bases and J by 2 bases, with 2 bases of the junction left unmatched. The germline gives CDR1 SGHAT, CDR2 FQDESV (reference sequence). CDR3 coding DNA: TGTGCCAGCAGCTTATTAGGGGGCACTAATGAAAAACTGTTTTTT. Its protein is CASSLLGGTNEKLFF.

V gene TRBV25-1 combines with J gene TRBJ2-1, with 10 bases aligning to TRBD1. The CDR3 consists of 14 residues. Germline CDR1 and CDR2: MGHDK and SYGVNS. Trimming cost V 6 bases and J 3 bases; bases outside gene matches: 2. CDR3 coding DNA: TGTGCCAGCAGAGGGACAGGGGTCTACAATGAGCAGTTCTTC. It translates to CASRGTGVYNEQFF.

The chain joins TRBV28 to TRBJ2-1, with TRBD2 identical over 12 bases. Trimming at V came to 6 bases and at J to 7 bases, leaving 7 bases not matched to a gene. Germline CDR1 MDHEN, CDR2 SYDVKM. The CDR3 runs 15 residues. CDR3 protein: CASRETSGRPNEQFF. The CDR3 bases are TGTGCCAGCAGGGAGACTAGCGGGAGACCAAATGAGCAGTTCTTC.

The rearrangement links TRBV6-1 to TRBJ1-2, with D hard to call. Trimming took 3 bases from V and 4 from J, leaving 12 bases between them. This CDR3 region has 14 residues. Per the germline V gene, CDR1 is MNHNS and CDR2 is SASEGT. In DNA, the CDR3 is TGTGCCAGCAGTGAGTCAGCCGGCGGCTATGGCTACACCTTC. This codes for CASSESAGGYGYTF.

The chain has TRBV5-1 and TRBJ1-2, with 7 bases fitting TRBD1. Losses at the gene ends were 4 bases for V and 1 base for J; bases not matched to a gene: 13. CDR3 length: 17 amino acids. The germline CDR1 and CDR2 sequences are SGHRS and YFSETQ. The CDR3 coding sequence is TGCGCCAGCAGCCTCGGACAGGACGACGTAGGTAACTATGGCTACACCTTC. The encoded protein is CASSLGQDDVGNYGYTF. The variable domain in full, completed from reference TRBV5-1 and TRBJ1-2, reads KAGVTQTPRYLIKTRGQQVTLSCSPISGHRSVSWYQQTPGQGLQFLFEYFSETQRNKGNFPGRFSGRQFSNSRSEMNVSTLELGDSALYLCASSLGQDDVGNYGYTFGSGTRLTVV.

This clone has at least ten counts. The gene calls are TRBV4-1 and TRBJ2-1; D not resolved. Trimming pared 1 base from V and 0 bases from J, leaving 7 bases between. The CDR3 runs 15 residues. Germline V gene data show CDR1 as MGHRA and CDR2 as YSYEKL. In nucleotides, the CDR3 is TGCGCCAGCAGCCAAGGCCCTAGCTCCTACAATGAGCAGTTCTTC. Translating gives CASSQGPSSYNEQFF.

This chain links TRBV5-5 with TRBJ2-3; TRBD1 matches at 7 bases. After removal of 4 bases from V and 1 base from J, the junction contained 12 bases not matched to a gene. The CDR3 is made up of 17 amino acids. Germline loops: CDR1 SGHKS, CDR2 YYEKEE (reference sequence). CDR3 in amino acids: CASSLERGQVGTDTQYF. The CDR3 nucleotides read TGTGCCAGCAGCCTAGAGAGAGGACAGGTCGGCACAGATACGCAGTATTTT. Drawing the rest from reference TRBV5-5 and TRBJ2-3, the complete variable domain is DAGVTQSPTHLIKTRGQQVTLRCSPISGHKSVSWYQQVLGQGPQFIFQYYEKEERGRGNFPDRFSARQFPNYSSELNVNALLLGDSALYLCASSLERGQVGTDTQYFGPGTRLTVL.

The CDR3 protein is CASRGLSTDTQYF. CDR3 in DNA: TGTGCCAGCAGGGGACTTAGCACAGATACGCAGTATTTT. The chain joins TRBV4-2 to TRBJ2-3; possibly TRBD2 for D (6 bases). There are 13 residues in the CDR3. V was clipped by 6 bases and J by 0 bases, with 7 bases between them. Germline loops: CDR1 LGHNA, CDR2 YNFKEQ.

The chain combines TRBV7-2 with TRBJ2-5, with TRBD2 matching 12 bases. Trimming at V came to 0 bases and at J to 2 bases, leaving 1 base not matched to a gene. Germline V gives CDR1 SGHTA, CDR2 FQGNSA. CDR3 size: 16 residues. DNA for the CDR3: TGTGCCAGCAGCTTAGCGACTAGCGGGGGACAAGAGACCCAGTACTTC. Translated: CASSLATSGGQETQYF.

This chain connects TRBV27 to TRBJ2-3; 7 bases agree with TRBD2. There are 17 residues in the CDR3. Germline V gene sequence: CDR1 MNHEY, CDR2 SMNVEV (reference sequence). The J segment lost 2 bases and the V segment lost 4 bases, leaving 12 bases of the junction unmatched. CDR3 residues: CASSSMPSRDYTDTQYF. CDR3 sequence (DNA): TGTGCCAGCAGTTCGATGCCCTCACGGGACTACACAGATACGCAGTATTTT.

This clone has ten or more counts. J is TRBJ2-7 and V is TRBV6-5, with 8 bases matching TRBD1. There are 15 residues in the CDR3. J lost 4 bases, V lost 5 bases, and 10 bases had no gene match. Germline CDR1 MNHEY, CDR2 SVGAGI. CDR3 amino acids: CASSPRTGSFYEQYF. The CDR3 nucleotides are TGTGCCAGCAGTCCTAGGACAGGGAGTTTTTACGAGCAGTACTTC.

The rearrangement links TRBV28 to TRBJ2-1; 7 bases fit TRBD2. The CDR3 length is 15 residues. Unmatched junction bases numbered 5, after V lost 6 bases and J lost 0 bases. Germline V gives CDR1 MDHEN, CDR2 SYDVKM. As DNA, the CDR3 is TGTGCCAGCAGGGAAGGGACTACCTCCTACAATGAGCAGTTCTTC. Translated: CASREGTTSYNEQFF. The complete variable domain, with remaining parts taken from reference TRBV28 and TRBJ2-1, reads DVKVTQSSRYLVKRTGEKVFLECVQDMDHENMFWYRQDPGLGLRLIYFSYDVKMKEKGDIPEGYSVSREKKERFSLILESASTNQTSMYLCASREGTTSYNEQFFGPGTRLTVL.

V is TRBV30 and J is TRBJ1-5; 8 bases agree with TRBD1. The trim removed 1 base at V and 7 bases at J, leaving 3 bases unmatched. The CDR3 length is 13 residues. Germline V CDR1 and CDR2: GTSNPN, SVGIG (reference sequence). DNA of the CDR3: TGTGCCTGGAGTGCCGACAGGGGACAGCCCCAGCATTTT. This translates into CAWSADRGQPQHF.

This chain uses TRBV28 with TRBJ2-5; 7 bases align to TRBD1. The germline V gene encodes CDR1 MDHEN and CDR2 SYDVKM. J was trimmed by 10 bases and V by 5 bases; bases with no gene match: 13. CDR3 length equals 14 residues. The CDR3 coding sequence is TGTGCCAGCAGTGCCAGGGGGTCATGGTCAGGCCAGTACTTC. Its translation: CASSARGSWSGQYF.

The chain uses TRBV5-1 and TRBJ1-1, with TRBD1 matching 9 bases. There are 14 residues in the CDR3. Germline V CDR1 and CDR2: SGHRS, YFSETQ. V lost 2 bases, J lost 5 bases, and 4 bases stayed unmatched. The CDR3 DNA sequence: TGCGCCAGCAGCTTCACAGGGGGCAGAACTGAAGCTTTCTTT. Translated: CASSFTGGRTEAFF.

The CDR3 protein is CASSLRGFTEAFF. The DNA for the CDR3 is TGTGCCAGCAGTTTAAGAGGGTTCACTGAAGCTTTCTTT. The chain uses TRBV27 and TRBJ1-1; D ambiguous. Trimming removed 2 bases from V and 4 bases from J, with 8 bases in between. Germline V gene lookup returns CDR1 MNHEY and CDR2 SMNVEV (reference sequence). The CDR3 loop spans 13 amino acids.

The chain employs TRBV28 and TRBJ1-2, with unresolved D. The germline V and J ends were trimmed by 5 bases and 2 bases, with 12 bases remaining between them. CDR3 length equals 14 residues. Germline V gives CDR1 MDHEN, CDR2 SYDVKM. DNA of the CDR3: TGTGCCAGCAGTCCCCCGGGAGAGAACTATGGCTACACCTTC. This translates into CASSPPGENYGYTF.

J is TRBJ2-7 and V is TRBV5-1; a weak D match, TRBD2 (6 bases). Trimming stripped 4 bases from V and 0 bases from J, with 14 bases between. CDR3 length: 15 amino acids. Per the germline V gene, CDR1 is SGHRS and CDR2 is YFSETQ. The CDR3 protein is CASSRYGSNSYEQYF. For the CDR3, the DNA is TGCGCCAGCAGCCGGTACGGGAGTAACTCCTACGAGCAGTACTTC.

This sequence joins TRBV25-1 and TRBJ1-5, with D unclear. Trimming removed 4 bases at V and 2 bases at J, with 6 bases between. CDR1 and CDR2 (germline): MGHDK, SYGVNS. The CDR3 spans 13 residues. The CDR3 nucleotides read TGTGCCAGCAGTGCCACAGGCAATCAGCCCCAGCATTTT. As protein: CASSATGNQPQHF.

The chain links TRBV19 to TRBJ2-5, with 12 bases aligning to TRBD2. V lost 7 bases and J lost 5; bases outside the gene matches: 8. The CDR3 extends over 15 amino acids. Per the germline V gene, CDR1 is LNHDA and CDR2 is SQIVND (reference sequence). The CDR3 DNA reads as TGTGCCAGTACCCGACTAGCGGGAGTTGGTGAGACCCAGTACTTC. Translation: CASTRLAGVGETQYF.

The chain couples TRBV24-1 to TRBJ2-1, with D hard to call. Germline CDR1 KGHDR, CDR2 SFDVKD. This CDR3 region has 16 residues. V was trimmed by 3 bases and J by 8 bases, leaving 19 bases between them. CDR3 region: CATSDRLSRFIDEQFF. The CDR3 DNA reads TGTGCCACCAGTGATCGGCTCTCCAGGTTTATAGATGAGCAGTTCTTC.